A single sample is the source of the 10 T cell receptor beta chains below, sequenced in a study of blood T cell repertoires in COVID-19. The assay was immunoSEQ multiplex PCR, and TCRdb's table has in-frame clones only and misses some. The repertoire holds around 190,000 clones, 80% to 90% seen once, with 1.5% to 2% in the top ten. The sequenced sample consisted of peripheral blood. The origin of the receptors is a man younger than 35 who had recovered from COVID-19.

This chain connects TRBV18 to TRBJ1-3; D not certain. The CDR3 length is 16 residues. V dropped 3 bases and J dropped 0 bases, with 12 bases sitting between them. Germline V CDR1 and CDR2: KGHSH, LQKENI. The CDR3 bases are TGTGCCAGCTCACCGCACGAGGTTCGCTCTGGAAACACCATATATTTT. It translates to CASSPHEVRSGNTIYF.

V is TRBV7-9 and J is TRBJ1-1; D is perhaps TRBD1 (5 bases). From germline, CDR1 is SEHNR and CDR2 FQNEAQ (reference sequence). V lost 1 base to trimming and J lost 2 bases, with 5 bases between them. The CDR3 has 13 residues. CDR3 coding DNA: TGTGCCAGCAGCTTAGGGACAAACACTGAAGCTTTCTTT. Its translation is CASSLGTNTEAFF.

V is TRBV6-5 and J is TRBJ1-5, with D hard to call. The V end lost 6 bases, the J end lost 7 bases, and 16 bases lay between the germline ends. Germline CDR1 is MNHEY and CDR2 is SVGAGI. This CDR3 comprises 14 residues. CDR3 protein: CASSQALSGQPQHF. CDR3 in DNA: TGTGCCAGCAGCCAGGCGCTTTCGGGACAGCCCCAGCATTTT.

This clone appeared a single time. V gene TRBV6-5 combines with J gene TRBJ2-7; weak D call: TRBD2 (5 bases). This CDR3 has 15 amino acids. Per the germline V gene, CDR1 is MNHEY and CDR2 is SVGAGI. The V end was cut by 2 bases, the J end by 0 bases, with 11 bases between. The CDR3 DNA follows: TGTGCCAGCAGTTACGCGGCGGGTTCCTCCTACGAGCAGTACTTC. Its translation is CASSYAAGSSYEQYF.

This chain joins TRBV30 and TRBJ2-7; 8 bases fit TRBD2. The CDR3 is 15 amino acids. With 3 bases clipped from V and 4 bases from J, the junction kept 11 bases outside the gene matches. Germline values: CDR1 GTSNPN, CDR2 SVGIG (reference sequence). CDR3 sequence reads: CAWSLGVAGKYEQYF. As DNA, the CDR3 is TGTGCCTGGAGCCTTGGTGTAGCGGGAAAGTACGAGCAGTACTTC. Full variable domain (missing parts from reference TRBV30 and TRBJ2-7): SQTIHQWPATLVQPVGSPLSLECTVEGTSNPNLYWYRQAAGRGLQLLFYSVGIGQISSEVPQNLSASRPQDRQFILSSKKLLLSDSGFYLCAWSLGVAGKYEQYFGPGTRLTVT.

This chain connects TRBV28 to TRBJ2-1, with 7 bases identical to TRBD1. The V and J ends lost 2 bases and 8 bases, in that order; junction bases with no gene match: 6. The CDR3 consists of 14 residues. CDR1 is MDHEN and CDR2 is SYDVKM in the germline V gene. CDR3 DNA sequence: TGTGCCAGCAGTTTAGACAGGGTGTTACATGAGCAGTTCTTC. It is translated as CASSLDRVLHEQFF.

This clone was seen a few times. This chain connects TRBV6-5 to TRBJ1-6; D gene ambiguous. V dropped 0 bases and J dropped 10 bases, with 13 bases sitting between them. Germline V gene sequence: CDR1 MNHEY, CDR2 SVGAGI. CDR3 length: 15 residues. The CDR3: CASSYSLSRRSPLHF. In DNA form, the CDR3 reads TGTGCCAGCAGTTACTCGCTATCCAGGCGCTCACCCCTCCACTTT.

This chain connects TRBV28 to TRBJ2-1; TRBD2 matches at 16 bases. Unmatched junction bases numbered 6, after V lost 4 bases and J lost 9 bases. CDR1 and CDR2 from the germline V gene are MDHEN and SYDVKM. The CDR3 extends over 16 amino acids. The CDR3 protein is CASSSPGTSGRGEQFF. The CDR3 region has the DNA TGTGCCAGCAGTTCGCCCGGGACTAGCGGGAGGGGTGAGCAGTTCTTC. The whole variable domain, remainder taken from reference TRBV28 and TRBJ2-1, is DVKVTQSSRYLVKRTGEKVFLECVQDMDHENMFWYRQDPGLGLRLIYFSYDVKMKEKGDIPEGYSVSREKKERFSLILESASTNQTSMYLCASSSPGTSGRGEQFFGPGTRLTVL.

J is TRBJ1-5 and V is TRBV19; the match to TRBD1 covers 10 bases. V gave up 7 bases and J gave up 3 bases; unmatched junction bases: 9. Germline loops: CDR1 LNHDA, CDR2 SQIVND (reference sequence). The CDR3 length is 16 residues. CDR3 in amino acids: CASIPRTGGDNQPQHF. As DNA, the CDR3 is TGTGCCAGTATCCCCCGGACAGGGGGGGACAATCAGCCCCAGCATTTT.

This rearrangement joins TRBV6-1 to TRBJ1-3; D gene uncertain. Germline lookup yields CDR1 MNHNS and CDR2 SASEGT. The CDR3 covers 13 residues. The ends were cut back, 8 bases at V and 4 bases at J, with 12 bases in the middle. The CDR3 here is CASWLEVGNTIYF. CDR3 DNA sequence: TGTGCCAGCTGGCTGGAGGTCGGAAACACCATATATTTT.